This T cell receptor beta chain was identified during a study of OX40 agonist ivuxolimab in advanced cancers. Turning to the study itself: At doses from 0.01 to 10 mg/kg, patients were given intravenous ivuxolimab every 2 weeks. From 23 to 79 years was the age range, with a mean of around 54 years, and 70% to 85% were male. Study-level results: Doses of 0.1 to 3.0 mg/kg were accompanied by clonal expansion of CD4+ and CD8+ blood T cells by week 6.

The CDR3 is made up of 15 amino acids. V shed 8 bases and J shed 0 bases, with 17 bases lying between them. CDR1 is GTSNPN, CDR2 SVGIG, per germline (reference sequence). Only in-frame clones appear in the TCRdb table, and some are missing; sequencing was by immunoSEQ multiplex PCR. The sample shows 60,000 to 75,000 clones, less than 90% of them seen only once. Regarding this clone: Its antigen is currently unknown.

This chain links TRBV30 with TRBJ1-3; no clear D gene. Source: CD4+ or CD8+ T cells sorted from blood, taken in a trial of the OX40 agonist ivuxolimab. This receptor was taken from an adult with an advanced solid tumor such as melanoma, head and neck, liver or kidney cancer. CDR3 DNA: TGTGCCCTGCGTAGGTTAGGCTTCTCTGGAAACACCATATATTTT. It codes for CALRRLGFSGNTIYF.